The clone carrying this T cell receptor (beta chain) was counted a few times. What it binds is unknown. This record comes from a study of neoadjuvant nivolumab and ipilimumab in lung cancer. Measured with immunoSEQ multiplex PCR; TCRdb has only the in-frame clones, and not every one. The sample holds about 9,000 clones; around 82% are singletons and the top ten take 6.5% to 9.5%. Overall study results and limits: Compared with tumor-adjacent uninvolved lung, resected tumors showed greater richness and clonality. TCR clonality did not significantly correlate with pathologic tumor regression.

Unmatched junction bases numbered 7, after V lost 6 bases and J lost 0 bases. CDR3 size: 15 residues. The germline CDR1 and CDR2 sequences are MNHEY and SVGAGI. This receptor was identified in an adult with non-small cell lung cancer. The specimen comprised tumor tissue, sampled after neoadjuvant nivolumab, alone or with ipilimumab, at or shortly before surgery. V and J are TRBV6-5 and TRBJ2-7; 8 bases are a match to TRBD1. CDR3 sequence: CASRKQGGSSYEQYF. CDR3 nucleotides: TGTGCCAGCAGAAAACAGGGGGGAAGCTCCTACGAGCAGTACTTC.